This record looks at one T cell receptor (beta chain) sequence and its context. This clone showed up just once. No cognate antigen has been identified for it. One base away there is no much larger clone; base qualities are not given. The sample originates from a study of shared clonotypes between healthy human individuals (dated by TCRdb to 2020 to 2022). As for the study more broadly: The cohort included three men and a couple of women between 18 and 49 years of age. Per donor, three plates each were used for CD4 naive and CD4 memory, two for CD8 naive, and one for CD8 memory. To estimate repertoire size and how much clonotype sharing occurs between individuals, the study deeply sequenced the blood TCR repertoires of five or six healthy adults. To increase sequencing depth and limit assay-specific biases, TCR repertoire library preparation and sequencing were carried out by different laboratories using diverse techniques. Between about 0.94 and 10 billion PBMCs per donor were obtained by leukapheresis.

General study outcomes and caveats: Larger estimated clonotype richness was generally found for naive subsets than for memory subsets. Only blood was sampled, and tissue TCR repertoires likely differ from those in blood. Even with the large sequencing depth, rarefaction of the sorted-subset datasets indicated that sequencing was incomplete. Sharing across several donors was observed for about 4.8% of naive CD4, about 4% of naive CD8, about 2.5% of memory CD4, and around 0.42% of memory CD8 clonotypes. Pairwise subsampling indicated that sequencing depth was expected to affect the degree of clonotype sharing among donors. Compared with non-shared clonotypes, the clonotypes found in all four sorted-subset donors had higher generation probabilities. Because the study included only a small number of donors, the genetic and exposure-history diversity represented was limited.

The donors were healthy, HIV-negative adults who had no recently reported acute infections or vaccinations. Only Caucasian adults living in Nashville, Tennessee, USA were represented among the donors. Magnetic negative selection was used to enrich CD4+ T cells, after which naive cells were positively selected on CD45RA and the negative fraction became the memory subset. Blood was collected by leukapheresis, and PBMCs were isolated by Ficoll-Histopaque density gradient centrifugation and then cryopreserved in liquid nitrogen vapor phase. Analytical flow cytometry was used to check the purity and quantity of every magnetically sorted T cell population. Each sorted fraction had its genomic DNA isolated and then quantified by UV absorbance on a Nanodrop 2000c. In the germline V gene, CDR1 corresponds to KGHSH and CDR2 to LQKENI. The V and J ends are trimmed by 3 bases and 3 bases, leaving 24 bases between them. From the cysteine up to the phenylalanine, the CDR3 has a length of 19 residues. Left in the record is the CDR3 DNA by itself, 57 bases read in frame from the first base.

Using the deep immunoSEQ assay, TCR CDR3 regions were amplified from genomic DNA by multiplex PCR. Extracted genomic DNA from each cell subset was distributed evenly across all wells of several immunoSEQ 96-well plates, and each plate was treated as a replicate. Each replicate PCR for sorted subsets received around 210 ng genomic DNA, equal to roughly 30,000 T cell genomes. Purified libraries were quantified with a Qubit 3.0 fluorometer, sized on a Bioanalyzer 2100, and re-quantified with the KAPA Library Quantification kit. A separate single-read 150-cycle Illumina NextSeq 550 flow cell was used to sequence each immunoSEQ 96-well plate. Under the source paper's analysis protocol: Because the immunoSEQ output held only junctional sequences and lacked quality scores, the filtering could not match the filtering applied to full-length reads. To assign V/J genes and CDR3, sequences were annotated against IMGT germline references using PyIR, a Python wrapper for IgBLAST v1.9. Reads were removed for weak V/J assignments (E-value above 1e-6), missing CDR3, stop codons, out-of-frame junctions, or ambiguous translated residues. V3J clonotypes were defined as sequences sharing an identical inferred V gene, J gene, and CDR3 amino acid sequence. Percentage overlap between repertoires was calculated by dividing the number of shared unique clonotypes by the size of the smaller repertoire. Richness of each repertoire was evaluated using RTK rarefaction, the Chao1 estimator, and Recon v2.1 estimates of unobserved clonotypes. OLGA was used to compute generation probabilities for all TCRbeta clonotypes that the gDNA method yielded from four donors. Drawn from immuneACCESS, this table holds only the in-frame rearrangements with V and J called that TCRdb kept. Clones are partly lost; checked studies trace under half to an unresolved V gene and leave the rest unexplained. The V and J calls and clone size were taken over from that table, and D and trimming were inferred from the DNA. The sample has about 680,000 clones on record, 72% of them singletons. The ten top clones hold around 2% of the sample.

The chain joins TRBV18 to TRBJ1-3, with no confidently assigned D gene. Source material: memory CD4+ T cells sorted from blood. Explained via the paper, the cell subset or site label denotes: CD45RA-negative fraction. The clonotype comes from a woman under 40 in good health. The nucleotides read TGTGCCAGCTCACCGCGGGCACAGTTCGAGACCCTGCATGGAAACACCATATATTTT. Its amino acids are CASSPRAQFETLHGNTIYF.